Included here is one TCR beta chain sequence, with context. What it recognizes is unknown. The CDR3 is 14 amino acids. Trimming took 0 bases from V and 7 from J; bases not matched to a gene: 4. Germline CDR1 SGHNT, CDR2 YYREEE (reference sequence). The data were taken from a study of cytomegalovirus exposure and HLA in healthy donors. Points from the study as a whole: Researchers counted 164 TCR beta chains as cytomegalovirus-associated. Specificity of a few CMV-associated chains for CMV antigens was verified in vitro. Reportedly, diagnosis of cytomegalovirus status by the classifier showed high specificity and sensitivity.

This table comes from immunoSEQ multiplex PCR, and its TCRdb copy is limited to in-frame clones, with some not included. The sample has 100,000 to 120,000 clones, about nine tenths seen once. Separate from the roughly 630-subject first cohort was the approximately 110-subject validation cohort, to which the donors belonged. Sequencing was performed on PBMCs. This receptor was obtained from a woman aged 18-29 years in good health and CMV-seronegative. The V and J genes are TRBV5-4 and TRBJ2-7, with TRBD2 identical over 10 bases. The CDR3 DNA is TGTGCCAGCAGCTTGGGCCTAGCGGGGGCAGAGCAGTACTTC. Translated, it gives CASSLGLAGAEQYF. The full variable domain, completed using reference TRBV5-4 and TRBJ2-7, is ETGVTQSPTHLIKTRGQQVTLRCSSQSGHNTVSWYQQALGQGPQFIFQYYREEENGRGNFPPRFSGLQFPNYSSELNVNALELDDSALYLCASSLGLAGAEQYFGPGTRLTVT.